This TCR beta chain was recovered during a study of shared clonotypes between healthy human individuals. Sorted-subset replicate PCRs used 200 ng DNA, about 30,000 T cell genomes. Repertoires were generated with immunoSEQ multiplex PCR, while TCRdb's copy carries only in-frame clones and drops some. In the table there are 2 million to 2.5 million clones, approximately 95% of which are singletons. The CDR3 loop spans 18 amino acids. The naive CD8 population came from CD45RO-negative cells selected for CCR7, without terminally differentiated effector memory CD45RA+ cells. This receptor was identified in a man in his late teens or twenties in good health. The genes are TRBV21-1 and TRBJ2-2; the D call of TRBD1 is as the table states it, not checked on the DNA. TRBV21-1 is listed as a pseudogene. The sequencing input was naive CD8+ T cells sorted from blood. The CDR3 DNA follows: TGTGCCAGCAGCGAAGGTCGCAGGGGATCCCGAAACACCGGGGAGCTGTTTTTT. Translated: CASSEGRRGSRNTGELFF.